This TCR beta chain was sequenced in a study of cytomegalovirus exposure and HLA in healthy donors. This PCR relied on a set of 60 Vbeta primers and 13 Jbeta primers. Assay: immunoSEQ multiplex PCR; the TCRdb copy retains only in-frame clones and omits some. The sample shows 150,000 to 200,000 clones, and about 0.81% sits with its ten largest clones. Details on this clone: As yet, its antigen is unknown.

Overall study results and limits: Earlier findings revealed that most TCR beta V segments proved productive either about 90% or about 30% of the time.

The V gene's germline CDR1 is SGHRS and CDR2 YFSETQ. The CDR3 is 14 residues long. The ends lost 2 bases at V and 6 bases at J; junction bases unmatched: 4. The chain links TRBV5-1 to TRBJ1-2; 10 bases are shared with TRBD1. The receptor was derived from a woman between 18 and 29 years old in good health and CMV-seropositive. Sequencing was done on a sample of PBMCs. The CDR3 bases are TGCGCCAGCAGCTTAGGGACAGGGGTTAATGGCTACACCTTC. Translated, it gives CASSLGTGVNGYTF.